This TCR beta chain was identified in a study of cytotoxic CD8 clonotypes in ibrutinib-treated CLL. At the level of the study: On average, each sample had approximately 250,000 productive templates and more than 75,000 productive rearrangements.

Of note for this clone: Its antigen is unidentified.

Study-wide points: Higher circulating CD8+ T-cell counts strongly accompanied higher baseline clonality, above age-matched healthy donors.

Trimming took 2 bases from V and 0 from J, leaving 13 bases between them. The CDR3 is made up of 16 amino acids. Germline V gene sequence: CDR1 LGHNA, CDR2 YSLEER. Sequencing was performed with immunoSEQ multiplex PCR; in TCRdb, only in-frame clones are kept and a portion is missing. The sample includes around 310,000 clones, about 80% of them seen just once. Sequenced here: PBMCs, sampled before ibrutinib treatment. This TCR was recovered from a human donor with chronic lymphocytic leukemia. The V call is TRBV4-3, the J call TRBJ1-1; a weak D match, TRBD1 (6 bases). The chain's CDR3 is CASSQLVGQMNTEAFF. The CDR3, as DNA: TGCGCCAGCAGCCAACTTGTTGGACAGATGAACACTGAAGCTTTCTTT.